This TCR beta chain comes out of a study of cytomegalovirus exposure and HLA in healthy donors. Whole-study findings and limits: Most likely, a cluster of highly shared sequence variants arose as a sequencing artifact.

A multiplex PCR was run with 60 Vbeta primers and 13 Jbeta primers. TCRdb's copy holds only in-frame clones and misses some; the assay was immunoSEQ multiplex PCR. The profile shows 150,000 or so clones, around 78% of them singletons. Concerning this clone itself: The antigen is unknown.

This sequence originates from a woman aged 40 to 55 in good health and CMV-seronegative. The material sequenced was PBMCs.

The CDR3 DNA is TGTGCCAGCGCCTCGACAGGGAACACTGAAGCTTTCTTT. Protein product: CASASTGNTEAFF. V is TRBV9 and J is TRBJ1-1; D possibly corresponds to TRBD1 (6 bases). The germline V gene encodes CDR1 SGDLS and CDR2 YYNGEE. Trimming removed 7 bases from V and 1 base from J, with 11 bases in between. CDR3 length equals 13 residues.